This TCR beta chain was profiled in a study of metastatic and nonmetastatic thyroid tumors. Background on the study: The authors compared repertoires across blood and tumor or nodule tissue from malignant and benign thyroid patients. Findings and limits, study-wide: Malignant thyroid tumors reportedly had TCR beta diversity that was significantly higher than in benign nodules, in blood and tumor.

Under the authors' procedure: Using the CDR3 differences seen across clinicopathological groups, the authors built a distant-metastasis classifier for papillary thyroid cancer, which was meant to discriminate distant-metastatic patients. TCRdb ran MiXCR on the PCR reads. The V and J calls follow TCRdb's processing rather than the paper's. The sample lists about 24,000 clones; approximately 20% were seen once. Until they underwent thyroid surgery, no patient had received any treatment. This clone has at least ten counts. Its specificity is not known. Sequences were obtained from blood. The receptor comes from a female donor with papillary thyroid cancer or a benign thyroid nodule (not recorded which). Some clones in this sample may be carry-over from other donors' samples.

The CDR3 nucleotides are TGTGCCAGCAGTCTAGGGACAGGGAGCTACGAGCAGTACTTC. Its protein product is CASSLGTGSYEQYF. The chain combines TRBV27 with TRBJ2-7, with 9 positions matching TRBD1. Germline V gene data show CDR1 as MNHEY and CDR2 as SMNVEV (reference sequence). With 5 bases clipped from V and 3 bases from J, the junction kept 5 bases outside the gene matches. The CDR3 is 14 residues long.